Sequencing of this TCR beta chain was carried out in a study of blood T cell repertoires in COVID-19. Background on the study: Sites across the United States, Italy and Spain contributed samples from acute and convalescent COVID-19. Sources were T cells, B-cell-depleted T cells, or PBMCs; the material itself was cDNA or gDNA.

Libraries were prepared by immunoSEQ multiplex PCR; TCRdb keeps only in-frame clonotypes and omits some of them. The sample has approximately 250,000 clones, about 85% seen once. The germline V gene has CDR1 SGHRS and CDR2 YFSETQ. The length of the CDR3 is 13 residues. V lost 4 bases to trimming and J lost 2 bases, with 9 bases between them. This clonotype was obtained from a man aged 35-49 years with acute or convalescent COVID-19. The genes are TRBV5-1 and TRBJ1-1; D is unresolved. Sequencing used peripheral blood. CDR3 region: CASSPGVNTEAFF. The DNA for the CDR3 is TGCGCCAGCAGCCCCGGGGTTAACACTGAAGCTTTCTTT.